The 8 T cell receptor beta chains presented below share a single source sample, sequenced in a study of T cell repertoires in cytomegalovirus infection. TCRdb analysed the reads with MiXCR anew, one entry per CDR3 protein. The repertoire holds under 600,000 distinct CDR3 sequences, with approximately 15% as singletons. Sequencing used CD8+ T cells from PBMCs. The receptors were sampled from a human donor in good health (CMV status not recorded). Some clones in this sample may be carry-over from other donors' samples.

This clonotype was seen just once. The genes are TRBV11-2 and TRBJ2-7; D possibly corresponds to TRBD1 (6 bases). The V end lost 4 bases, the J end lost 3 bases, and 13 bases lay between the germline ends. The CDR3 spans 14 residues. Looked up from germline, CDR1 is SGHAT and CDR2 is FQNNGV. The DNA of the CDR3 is TGTGCCAGCAGCTGGGGGCAGGGCTGCTACGAGCAGTACTTC. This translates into CASSWGQGCYEQYF.

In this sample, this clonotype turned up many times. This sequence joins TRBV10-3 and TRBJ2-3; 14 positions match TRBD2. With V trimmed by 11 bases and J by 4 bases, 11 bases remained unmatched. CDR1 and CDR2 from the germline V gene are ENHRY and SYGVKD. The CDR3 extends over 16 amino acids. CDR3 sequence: CAVISRLAGGADTQYF. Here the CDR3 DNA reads TGTGCCGTAATCTCCCGACTAGCGGGAGGGGCAGATACGCAGTATTTT.

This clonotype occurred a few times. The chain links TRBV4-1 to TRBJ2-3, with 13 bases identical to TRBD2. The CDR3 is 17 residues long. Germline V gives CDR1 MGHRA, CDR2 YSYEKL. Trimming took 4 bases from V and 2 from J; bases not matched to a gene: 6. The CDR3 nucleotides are TGCGCCAGCAGCCCTCAAGGACTAGCGGGGGCCACAGATACGCAGTATTTT. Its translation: CASSPQGLAGATDTQYF.

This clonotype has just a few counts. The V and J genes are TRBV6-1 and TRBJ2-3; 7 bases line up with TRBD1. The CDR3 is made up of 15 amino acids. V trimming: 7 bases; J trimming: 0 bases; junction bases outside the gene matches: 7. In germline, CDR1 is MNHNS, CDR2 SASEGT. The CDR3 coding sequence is TGTGCCAGCAATTCGACAGGGTCTAGCACAGATACGCAGTATTTT. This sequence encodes CASNSTGSSTDTQYF.

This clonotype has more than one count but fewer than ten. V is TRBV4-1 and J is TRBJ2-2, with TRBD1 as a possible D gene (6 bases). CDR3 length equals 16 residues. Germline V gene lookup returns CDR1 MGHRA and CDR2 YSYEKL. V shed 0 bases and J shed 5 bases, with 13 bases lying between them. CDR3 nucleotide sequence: TGCGCCAGCAGCCAAGAAAACAGGGCGAGGACCGGGGAGCTGTTTTTT. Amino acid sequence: CASSQENRARTGELFF.

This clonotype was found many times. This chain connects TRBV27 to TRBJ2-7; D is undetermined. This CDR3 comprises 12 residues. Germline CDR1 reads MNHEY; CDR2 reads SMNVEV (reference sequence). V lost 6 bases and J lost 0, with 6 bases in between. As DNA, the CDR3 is TGTGCCAGCAGCCCTAGCTCCTACGAGCAGTACTTC. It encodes CASSPSSYEQYF.

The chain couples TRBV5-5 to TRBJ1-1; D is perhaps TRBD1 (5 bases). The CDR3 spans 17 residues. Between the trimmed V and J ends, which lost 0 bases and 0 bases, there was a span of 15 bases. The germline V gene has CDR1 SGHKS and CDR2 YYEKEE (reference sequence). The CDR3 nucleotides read TGTGCCAGCAGCTTGGCGGGACTACAGGCCTTGAACACTGAAGCTTTCTTT. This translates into CASSLAGLQALNTEAFF.

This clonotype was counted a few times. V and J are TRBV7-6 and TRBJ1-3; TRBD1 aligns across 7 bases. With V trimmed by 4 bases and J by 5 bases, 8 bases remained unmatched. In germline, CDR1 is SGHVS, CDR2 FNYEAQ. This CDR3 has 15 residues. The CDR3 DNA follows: TGTGCCAGCAGCTCATCACAGGGGCGTAGAAACACCATATATTTT. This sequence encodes CASSSSQGRRNTIYF.